Below, 29 T cell receptor beta chains from the same sample are listed, as sequenced in a study of cytomegalovirus exposure and HLA in healthy donors. Primers included in the PCR were 60 Vbeta and 13 Jbeta primers. Sequencing used immunoSEQ multiplex PCR; TCRdb keeps in-frame clones, though not all of them. The profile shows roughly 110,000 clones, about 81% of them singletons. The specimen was PBMCs. These receptors were obtained from a man aged 30 to 45 in good health and CMV-seropositive.

The chain carries TRBV29-1 and TRBJ1-1; D uncertain. V shed 5 bases and J shed 11 bases, with 12 bases lying between them. Germline CDR1 and CDR2: SQVTM and ANQGSEA. The CDR3 runs to 10 residues. The CDR3 bases are TGCAGCGTTAGGAACGGGGTGGCTTTCTTT. Translated, it gives CSVRNGVAFF.

V is TRBV6-1 and J is TRBJ1-5, with no clear D. The ends were cut back, 3 bases at V and 1 base at J, with 10 bases in the middle. CDR1 is MNHNS and CDR2 is SASEGT in the germline V gene. The CDR3 runs to 15 residues. CDR3 sequence: CASSDVGRSNQPQHF. CDR3 coding DNA: TGTGCCAGCAGTGACGTAGGGAGAAGCAATCAGCCCCAGCATTTT.

The V and J genes are TRBV7-8 and TRBJ1-6; D remains unclear. V was clipped by 4 bases and J by 8 bases, with 9 bases between them. Per germline, CDR1 SGHVS and CDR2 FQNEAQ. This CDR3 has 13 residues. For the CDR3, the DNA is TGTGCCAGCAGCTCACTCAACGATTCACCCCTCCACTTT. Translation gives CASSSLNDSPLHF.

The CDR3: CASTLPGLAYEQYF. For the CDR3, the DNA is TGTGCCAGCACTTTACCGGGACTTGCCTACGAGCAGTACTTC. The rearrangement uses TRBV6-5 and TRBJ2-7; a possible D gene is TRBD2 (6 bases). Trimming cost V 7 bases and J 2 bases, with 15 bases left between them. Germline CDR1 is MNHEY and CDR2 is SVGAGI. The CDR3 runs 14 residues.

This chain links TRBV11-2 with TRBJ2-5, with D perhaps matching TRBD2 (5 bases). Germline V gives CDR1 SGHAT, CDR2 FQNNGV. The length of the CDR3 is 14 residues. V gave up 0 bases and J gave up 4 bases, with 9 bases separating them. Here the CDR3 reads CASSLDPGLETQYF. The DNA for the CDR3 is TGTGCCAGCAGCTTAGATCCGGGGTTAGAGACCCAGTACTTC. The entire variable domain, with the rest obtained from reference TRBV11-2 and TRBJ2-5, is as follows: EAGVAQSPRYKIIEKRQSVAFWCNPISGHATLYWYQQILGQGPKLLIQFQNNGVVDDSQLPKDRFSAERLKGVDSTLKIQPAKLEDSAVYLCASSLDPGLETQYFGPGTRLLVL.

This sequence joins TRBV5-1 and TRBJ1-3, with D unresolved. V lost 1 base, J lost 2 bases, and 16 bases lay in between. The V gene's germline CDR1 is SGHRS and CDR2 YFSETQ. This CDR3 comprises 17 residues. CDR3 region: CASSLLPVRPAGNTIYF. The CDR3 nucleotides read TGCGCCAGCAGCTTGCTCCCCGTCCGTCCGGCTGGAAACACCATATATTTT.

This sequence joins TRBV9 and TRBJ1-2; TRBD1 agrees at 8 bases. CDR1 SGDLS and CDR2 YYNGEE come from the germline V gene. This CDR3 region has 17 residues. J lost 5 bases, V lost 0 bases, and 12 bases had no gene match. The CDR3 is CASSVANHQQGEYGYTF. Here the CDR3 DNA reads TGTGCCAGCAGCGTAGCCAACCACCAACAGGGGGAATATGGCTACACCTTC.

The chain carries TRBV6-1 and TRBJ1-1; D is unclear. The ends were cut back, 3 bases at V and 11 bases at J, with 19 bases in the middle. Germline-derived CDR1 and CDR2 are MNHNS and SASEGT. The CDR3 totals 14 residues. CDR3 residues: CASSENLGVSSAFF. In DNA form, the CDR3 reads TGTGCCAGCAGTGAGAATTTGGGAGTCTCCTCGGCTTTCTTT.

The rearrangement joins TRBV7-9 to TRBJ2-3, with D tentatively TRBD1 (6 bases). Looked up from germline, CDR1 is SEHNR and CDR2 is FQNEAQ (reference sequence). The CDR3 spans 18 residues. Trimming shortened V by 5 bases and J by 0 bases, and 21 bases separated the two germline ends. The CDR3: CASSTGTGSLSSTDTQYF. The CDR3 coding sequence is TGTGCCAGCAGCACAGGCACAGGGTCCCTATCTAGCACAGATACGCAGTATTTT.

V is TRBV7-9 and J is TRBJ2-5, with a possible D match to TRBD1 (6 bases). CDR3 size: 18 residues. V shed 5 bases and J shed 1 base, with 23 bases lying between them. The germline V gene has CDR1 SEHNR and CDR2 FQNEAQ (reference sequence). The CDR3, as DNA: TGTGCCAGCAGCCCTGACAGGCTAAATTCGTGGACCCAAGAGACCCAGTACTTC. Residues: CASSPDRLNSWTQETQYF.

This chain connects TRBV6-4 to TRBJ2-5; a weak D match, TRBD1 (6 bases). Trimming removed 3 bases from V and 2 bases from J, with 7 bases in between. Germline V gene data show CDR1 as MRHNA and CDR2 as SNTAGT. The CDR3 is made up of 13 amino acids. CDR3 sequence reads: CASSEQGQETQYF. The CDR3 DNA follows: TGTGCCAGCAGTGAACAGGGTCAAGAGACCCAGTACTTC.

The chain links TRBV5-8 to TRBJ1-4; 8 nucleotides agree with TRBD1. CDR1 and CDR2 (germline): SGHTS, YDEGEE. The CDR3 consists of 14 residues. V was pared by 4 bases and J by 8 bases, with 7 bases of the junction left unmatched. The CDR3: CASSVGTGREKLFF. The CDR3 DNA sequence: TGTGCCAGCAGCGTGGGGACAGGTCGGGAAAAACTGTTTTTT.

V usage is TRBV5-6 and J usage is TRBJ2-1; 11 bases match TRBD2. Germline V lookup: CDR1 SGHDT, CDR2 YYEEEE. The V gene end was trimmed by 3 bases and the J gene end by 4 bases; junction bases not matched to a gene: 9. This CDR3 has 17 amino acids. CDR3 DNA sequence: TGTGCCAGCAGCTCACCGGGACTAGCGGTTATTTACAATGAGCAGTTCTTC. It is translated as CASSSPGLAVIYNEQFF.

This clone was observed a few times. The CDR3 DNA reads TGTGCCAGCAGCCTATTAGTACAGGAGCACTATGGCTACACCTTC. It encodes CASSLLVQEHYGYTF. The chain carries TRBV6-4 and TRBJ1-2; TRBD1 is a possible D gene (5 bases). V lost 6 bases, J lost 3 bases, and 17 bases lay in between. The CDR3 loop spans 15 amino acids. Germline-derived CDR1 and CDR2 are MRHNA and SNTAGT.

By share, this clone ranks as medium-sized. The sample holds other DNA sequences that translate to the same CDR3. The CDR3 region is CSVDCRTPKGNEQFF. The CDR3 DNA sequence: TGCAGCGTTGATTGTCGTACCCCCAAGGGGAATGAGCAGTTCTTC. The rearrangement uses TRBV29-1 and TRBJ2-1; D is possibly TRBD1 (5 bases). The V gene's germline CDR1 is SQVTM and CDR2 ANQGSEA. V was clipped by 3 bases and J by 7 bases, with 19 bases between them. The CDR3 is 15 amino acids.

The rearrangement links TRBV6-6 to TRBJ1-4; 8 positions agree with TRBD1. CDR1 is MNHNY, CDR2 SVGAGI, per germline (reference sequence). V was clipped by 6 bases and J by 8 bases; unmatched bases: 11. This CDR3 comprises 15 residues. Written as DNA, the CDR3 is TGTGCCAGCAGAACGGACAGGGCGCGATCAGAAAAACTGTTTTTT. Residues: CASRTDRARSEKLFF.

This chain's CDR3 is CASSQVAATYEQYF. CDR3 sequence (DNA): TGCGCCAGCAGCCAAGTTGCGGCTACCTACGAGCAGTACTTC. This chain links TRBV4-1 with TRBJ2-7; D is unclear. Germline CDR1 and CDR2: MGHRA and YSYEKL. Trimming took off 1 base at V and 2 bases at J, with 9 bases between the two ends. The CDR3 totals 14 residues.

This chain uses TRBV30 with TRBJ2-2, with unresolved D. V gave up 4 bases and J gave up 4 bases, with 10 bases separating them. In germline, CDR1 is GTSNPN, CDR2 SVGIG (reference sequence). The CDR3 runs to 13 residues. CDR3 loop: CAWTRASTGELFF. The CDR3 DNA sequence: TGTGCCTGGACAAGAGCCTCCACCGGGGAGCTGTTTTTT. Full variable domain (missing parts from reference TRBV30 and TRBJ2-2): SQTIHQWPATLVQPVGSPLSLECTVEGTSNPNLYWYRQAAGRGLQLLFYSVGIGQISSEVPQNLSASRPQDRQFILSSKKLLLSDSGFYLCAWTRASTGELFFGEGSRLTVL.

V usage is TRBV25-1 and J usage is TRBJ1-5; D is unclear. Germline CDR1 MGHDK, CDR2 SYGVNS. V lost 3 bases to trimming and J lost 3 bases, with 6 bases between them. There are 13 residues in the CDR3. CDR3 in amino acids: CASSEAYNQPQHF. DNA for the CDR3: TGTGCCAGCAGTGAGGCATACAATCAGCCCCAGCATTTT. Full variable domain (outside the CDR3, taken from reference TRBV25-1 and TRBJ1-5): EADIYQTPRYLVIGTGKKITLECSQTMGHDKMYWYQQDPGMELHLIHYSYGVNSTEKGDLSSESTVSRIRTEHFPLTLESARPSHTSQYLCASSEAYNQPQHFGDGTRLSIL.

V usage is TRBV19 and J usage is TRBJ1-6, with 9 positions matching TRBD1. Trimming took 6 bases from V and 2 from J; bases not matched to a gene: 14. CDR1 and CDR2 (germline): LNHDA, SQIVND (reference sequence). The CDR3 runs 19 residues. As DNA, the CDR3 is TGTGCCAGTAGAACATCGGGACAGGGATCCTATACCTATAATTCACCCCTCCACTTT. Protein product: CASRTSGQGSYTYNSPLHF.

The V and J genes are TRBV5-4 and TRBJ1-1; maybe TRBD1 (5 bases). Germline assignment: CDR1 SGHNT and CDR2 YYREEE (reference sequence). The CDR3 contains 13 residues. V was cut by 2 bases and J by 6 bases, with 11 bases left in between. In DNA, the CDR3 is TGTGCCAGCAGCTTTTCTGGACAACCTGAAGCTTTCTTT. Protein product: CASSFSGQPEAFF.

The chain combines TRBV11-2 with TRBJ2-2; TRBD2 might be the D (6 bases). The CDR3 consists of 16 residues. Germline V lookup: CDR1 SGHAT, CDR2 FQNNGV. The V and J ends lost 0 bases and 6 bases respectively, with 14 bases between them. The CDR3 sequence is CASSLDFGLAPGELFF. The CDR3 nucleotides are TGTGCCAGCAGCTTAGATTTTGGTCTAGCGCCCGGGGAGCTGTTTTTT. Complete variable domain (other parts from reference TRBV11-2 and TRBJ2-2): EAGVAQSPRYKIIEKRQSVAFWCNPISGHATLYWYQQILGQGPKLLIQFQNNGVVDDSQLPKDRFSAERLKGVDSTLKIQPAKLEDSAVYLCASSLDFGLAPGELFFGEGSRLTVL.

The V call is TRBV4-1, the J call TRBJ2-7; tentative D call: TRBD1 (5 bases). This CDR3 contains 15 residues. Germline V CDR1 and CDR2: MGHRA, YSYEKL. V was trimmed by 0 bases and J by 2 bases, leaving 11 bases between them. The DNA of the CDR3 is TGCGCCAGCAGCCAAGAGGCAGGGAATCCCTACGAGCAGTACTTC. This encodes CASSQEAGNPYEQYF.

This chain joins TRBV30 and TRBJ1-1; 8 bases are a match to TRBD1. This CDR3 has 18 residues. Germline loops: CDR1 GTSNPN, CDR2 SVGIG (reference sequence). The V segment lost 1 base and the J segment 4 bases; nucleotides outside the gene matches: 17. CDR3 DNA sequence: TGTGCCTGGAGTGCGGCACCGACAGGGGATTACTGGATCACTGAAGCTTTCTTT. Its protein is CAWSAAPTGDYWITEAFF.

This clone was detected once. This chain uses TRBV5-1 with TRBJ2-5; 8 positions match TRBD2. The V gene end was trimmed by 5 bases and the J gene end by 6 bases; junction bases not matched to a gene: 9. This CDR3 is 14 amino acids long. Per the germline V gene, CDR1 is SGHRS and CDR2 is YFSETQ. The CDR3 reads CASSLTGGPQTQYF. CDR3 sequence (DNA): TGCGCCAGCAGTTTAACGGGGGGGCCGCAGACCCAGTACTTC.

The chain employs TRBV7-9 and TRBJ2-3; the match to TRBD1 covers 7 bases. This CDR3 spans 15 amino acids. Trimming took 5 bases from V and 1 from J; bases not matched to a gene: 6. The germline CDR1 and CDR2 sequences are SEHNR and FQNEAQ (reference sequence). The CDR3 region is CASSPYRGRTDTQYF. DNA of the CDR3: TGTGCCAGCAGCCCGTACAGGGGTCGCACAGATACGCAGTATTTT. Together with reference TRBV7-9 and TRBJ2-3, the CDR3 gives the full variable domain: DTGVSQNPRHKITKRGQNVTFRCDPISEHNRLYWYRQTLGQGPEFLTYFQNEAQLEKSRLLSDRFSAERPKGSFSTLEIQRTEQGDSAMYLCASSPYRGRTDTQYFGPGTRLTVL.

The V call is TRBV10-1, the J call TRBJ2-1; possibly TRBD2 for D (6 bases). CDR1 and CDR2 (germline): WNHNN, SYGVQD (reference sequence). The CDR3 runs 14 residues. V lost 4 bases and J 4 bases, leaving 11 bases between the germline ends. This CDR3 is CASSGTEGYNEQFF. In nucleotides, the CDR3 is TGCGCCAGCAGTGGGACGGAGGGATACAATGAGCAGTTCTTC.

V is TRBV11-2 and J is TRBJ2-1, with 9 bases aligning to TRBD2. The V gene's germline CDR1 is SGHAT and CDR2 FQNNGV. This CDR3 contains 14 residues. Unmatched junction bases numbered 11, after V lost 7 bases and J lost 10 bases. CDR3 bases: TGTGCCAGCACTCAAGGGACTAGCTCAGGAGAGCAGTTCTTC. It encodes CASTQGTSSGEQFF.

V and J are TRBV18 and TRBJ1-1, with 7 bases that match TRBD1. V dropped 1 base and J dropped 1; count of bases not matched to a gene: 3. The CDR3 length is 15 residues. Germline V gene lookup returns CDR1 KGHSH and CDR2 LQKENI. CDR3 protein: CASSPLGTANTEAFF. As DNA, the CDR3 is TGTGCCAGCTCACCACTTGGGACAGCGAACACTGAAGCTTTCTTT.